The 8 T cell receptor beta chains in this list originate from one sample, sequenced in a study of blood T cell repertoires in COVID-19. Repertoires were generated with immunoSEQ multiplex PCR, while TCRdb's copy carries only in-frame clones and drops some. The table has about 310,000 clones, around 89% seen once. Sequenced material: PBMCs or T cells enriched from blood (not recorded which). Receptors were obtained from a woman aged 40 to 50 who had recovered from COVID-19.

V is TRBV15 and J is TRBJ1-2; D is undetermined. Germline V gene sequence: CDR1 LNHNV, CDR2 YYDKDF (reference sequence). Trimming pared 0 bases from V and 2 bases from J, leaving 10 bases between. The length of the CDR3 is 15 residues. In DNA, the CDR3 is TGTGCCACCAGCAGAGATCAGACGGGAAACTATGGCTACACCTTC. It translates to CATSRDQTGNYGYTF.

The rearrangement links TRBV6-7 to TRBJ2-5; 8 bases align to TRBD2. TRBV6-7 is filed as an ORF, its function uncertain. Trimming took 11 bases from V and 4 from J; bases not matched to a gene: 12. CDR3 length: 14 residues. The CDR3 coding sequence is TGTGCCTCCCCGTCGGGGGGGGGCTTAGAGACCCAGTACTTC. Translated: CASPSGGGLETQYF.

The chain is built from TRBV27 and TRBJ1-1; a possible D gene is TRBD1 (5 bases). Germline-derived CDR1 and CDR2 are MNHEY and SMNVEV (reference sequence). CDR3 size: 13 residues. Trimming took off 3 bases at V and 3 bases at J, with 8 bases between the two ends. The CDR3 loop reads CASSFGGDTEAFF. CDR3 in DNA: TGTGCCAGCAGTTTCGGGGGAGACACTGAAGCTTTCTTT.

The V gene is TRBV3-1 (or the pseudogene TRBV3-2), the J gene TRBJ1-2, with 7 positions matching TRBD1. Germline lookup yields CDR1 LGHDT and CDR2 YNNKEL (reference sequence). Trimming took 4 bases from V and 5 from J; bases not matched to a gene: 10. CDR3 length equals 15 residues. CDR3 amino acids: CASSPLLTGTYGYTF. The CDR3 DNA follows: TGTGCCAGCAGCCCATTGTTGACAGGGACGTATGGCTACACCTTC.

This clone was detected once. The chain carries TRBV29-1 and TRBJ1-4; TRBD1 agrees at 8 bases. J lost 7 bases, V lost 1 base, and 5 bases had no gene match. The CDR3 totals 14 residues. Germline values: CDR1 SQVTM, CDR2 ANQGSEA. CDR3 sequence: CSVEGGQGSEKLFF. Written as DNA, the CDR3 is TGCAGCGTTGAAGGAGGACAGGGTAGTGAAAAACTGTTTTTT.

This chain connects TRBV19 to TRBJ1-3; TRBD1 agrees at 7 bases. Germline V gene data show CDR1 as LNHDA and CDR2 as SQIVND (reference sequence). J gave up 4 bases and V 7 bases, and 4 bases lay outside the gene matches. This CDR3 is 13 amino acids long. For the CDR3, the DNA is TGTGCCAGTACGGCAGGGGGAGGAAACACCATATATTTT. Amino acid sequence: CASTAGGGNTIYF.

The chain is built from TRBV20-1 and TRBJ2-1; 7 bases are a match to TRBD2. The CDR3 is 13 amino acids. Looked up from germline, CDR1 is DFQATT and CDR2 is SNEGSKA (reference sequence). V lost 3 bases and J lost 6; bases outside the gene matches: 5. CDR3 in amino acids: CSASAGRRNEQFF. The CDR3 DNA reads TGCAGTGCTAGTGCCGGGAGGCGCAATGAGCAGTTCTTC.

J is TRBJ2-3 and V is TRBV6-5; D is possibly TRBD2 (6 bases). Germline CDR1 and CDR2: MNHEY and SVGAGI. Trimming took 4 bases from V and 1 from J, leaving 12 bases between them. This CDR3 has 15 amino acids. The CDR3 reads CASSLAEWRTDTQYF. The CDR3 DNA reads TGTGCCAGCAGTTTAGCGGAATGGCGCACAGATACGCAGTATTTT.